These 28 T cell receptor beta chains were sequenced from one sample in a study of blood T cell repertoires in COVID-19. This table comes from immunoSEQ multiplex PCR, and its TCRdb copy is limited to in-frame clones, with some not included. Of about 220,000 clones detected, 75% to 90% appear once; the ten largest clones hold about 5%. Sequencing was carried out using peripheral blood. These receptors all stem from a woman aged 70-85 years with COVID-19, enrolled during active disease.

The rearrangement links TRBV27 to TRBJ2-7; 8 bases align to TRBD2. The CDR3 is 15 amino acids. V lost 6 bases, J lost 4 bases, and 11 bases stayed unmatched. Germline V gives CDR1 MNHEY, CDR2 SMNVEV (reference sequence). The CDR3 protein is CASRRTPAGAYEQYF. The CDR3, as DNA: TGTGCCAGCAGACGAACCCCAGCGGGAGCATACGAGCAGTACTTC.

A remark on this clone: Other DNA sequences from this sample encode an identical CDR3 as well. This sequence joins TRBV28 and TRBJ1-1; D unresolved. Germline V gene data show CDR1 as MDHEN and CDR2 as SYDVKM. CDR3 length: 13 amino acids. The V gene lost 3 bases and the J gene lost 1 base, with 6 bases spanning the gap. CDR3 sequence: CASSFLKNTEAFF. The DNA of the CDR3 is TGTGCCAGCAGTTTCCTAAAGAACACTGAAGCTTTCTTT.

V is TRBV5-4 and J is TRBJ2-1, with no clear D. The V gene's germline CDR1 is SGHNT and CDR2 YYREEE (reference sequence). Between the trimmed V and J ends, which lost 1 base and 2 bases, there was a span of 10 bases. CDR3 length: 15 amino acids. The CDR3 here is CASSLRLEAYNEQFF. As DNA, the CDR3 is TGTGCCAGCAGCTTGCGACTTGAAGCCTACAATGAGCAGTTCTTC.

The chain joins TRBV7-2 to TRBJ2-7; weak D call: TRBD1 (6 bases). The CDR3 has 16 residues. The germline V and J ends were trimmed by 6 bases and 2 bases, with 20 bases remaining between them. Germline V gene lookup returns CDR1 SGHTA and CDR2 FQGNSA. CDR3 protein: CASRPSDRSLAYEQYF. The DNA of the CDR3 is TGTGCCAGCAGACCTTCCGACAGGTCTTTGGCCTACGAGCAGTACTTC.

V is TRBV6-1 and J is TRBJ1-2; TRBD1 might be the D (6 bases). The CDR3 runs 16 residues. Per germline, CDR1 MNHNS and CDR2 SASEGT. V was trimmed by 2 bases and J by 4 bases, leaving 17 bases between them. In DNA, the CDR3 is TGTGCCAGCAGTGAAACTTATGGACAGAGTTTCTATGGCTACACCTTC. Translation: CASSETYGQSFYGYTF.

This chain joins TRBV30 and TRBJ1-1; D possibly corresponds to TRBD1 (5 bases). Trimming removed 4 bases at V and 8 bases at J, with 17 bases between. CDR3 length: 13 amino acids. The germline V gene has CDR1 GTSNPN and CDR2 SVGIG (reference sequence). CDR3: CAWTLIRRGEAFF. The CDR3 bases are TGTGCCTGGACCCTAATTCGGCGGGGGGAAGCTTTCTTT.

V gene TRBV28 combines with J gene TRBJ1-2; D unclear. The CDR3 is 13 amino acids. Per germline, CDR1 MDHEN and CDR2 SYDVKM. Trimming removed 7 bases at V and 7 bases at J, with 16 bases between. The CDR3 spells CASIFPQSGGYTF. The CDR3 DNA reads TGTGCCAGCATTTTCCCTCAATCGGGTGGCTACACCTTC.

The chain recombines TRBV24-1 with TRBJ1-1, with TRBD1 matching over 10 bases. Germline loops: CDR1 KGHDR, CDR2 SFDVKD. The CDR3 length is 16 residues. J was trimmed by 3 bases and V by 3 bases; bases with no gene match: 6. The CDR3 here is CATSDTRTGGYTEAFF. The CDR3 DNA is TGTGCCACCAGTGATACCCGGACAGGGGGGTACACTGAAGCTTTCTTT.

This clone was seen only a few times. This chain joins TRBV28 and TRBJ2-3; D possibly corresponds to TRBD2 (6 bases). The germline V and J ends were trimmed by 3 bases and 5 bases, with 12 bases remaining between them. In germline, CDR1 is MDHEN, CDR2 SYDVKM. This CDR3 is 14 amino acids long. The CDR3 loop reads CASSFNGRGDTQYF. The CDR3 DNA follows: TGTGCCAGCAGTTTCAACGGGAGAGGAGATACGCAGTATTTT.

The CDR3 nucleotides are TGTGCCTGGGCCCGCGAAGGGACAGTGAACACTGAAGCTTTCTTT. Its protein is CAWAREGTVNTEAFF. V gene TRBV30 combines with J gene TRBJ1-1, with 7 bases aligning to TRBD1. Germline values: CDR1 GTSNPN, CDR2 SVGIG (reference sequence). The CDR3 loop spans 15 amino acids. The trim removed 5 bases at V and 0 bases at J, leaving 9 bases unmatched.

CDR3 region: CASSQVLVGGPWEQYF. DNA of the CDR3: TGCGCCAGCAGCCAAGTCCTTGTGGGAGGGCCGTGGGAGCAGTACTTC. The chain carries TRBV4-1 and TRBJ2-7; the match to TRBD2 covers 7 bases. CDR3 length: 16 residues. Germline CDR1 reads MGHRA; CDR2 reads YSYEKL. The V segment lost 1 base and the J segment 7 bases; nucleotides outside the gene matches: 13.

The sample holds one count of this clone. The V and J genes are TRBV2 and TRBJ2-1; 9 nucleotides agree with TRBD2. Unmatched junction bases numbered 6, after V lost 5 bases and J lost 4 bases. Germline values: CDR1 SNHLY, CDR2 FYNNEI. CDR3 length: 15 residues. The CDR3 nucleotides read TGTGCCAGCAGTCTTAGCGGGAGTCCATACAATGAGCAGTTCTTC. It codes for CASSLSGSPYNEQFF.

The chain employs TRBV18 and TRBJ1-3; the D gene is possibly TRBD1 (6 bases). Germline CDR1 KGHSH, CDR2 LQKENI. V shed 0 bases and J shed 1 base, with 7 bases lying between them. This CDR3 region has 15 residues. The CDR3 spells CASSPPGASGNTIYF. The CDR3 DNA is TGTGCCAGCTCACCACCGGGGGCGTCTGGAAACACCATATATTTT. The entire variable domain, with the rest obtained from reference TRBV18 and TRBJ1-3, is as follows: NAGVMQNPRHLVRRRGQEARLRCSPMKGHSHVYWYRQLPEEGLKFMVYLQKENIIDESGMPKERFSAEFPKEGPSILRIQQVVRGDSAAYFCASSPPGASGNTIYFGEGSWLTVV.

V usage is TRBV9 and J usage is TRBJ1-1; 12 bases match TRBD1. V lost 3 bases, J lost 1 base, and 4 bases stayed unmatched. The CDR3 has 16 residues. In germline, CDR1 is SGDLS, CDR2 YYNGEE. CDR3 bases: TGTGCCAGCAGCGCGGGGACAGGGGGCTGGAACACTGAAGCTTTCTTT. Its protein product is CASSAGTGGWNTEAFF.

V and J are TRBV5-1 and TRBJ1-5; TRBD1 might be the D (5 bases). V lost 0 bases and J lost 3, with 10 bases in between. Germline CDR1 reads SGHRS; CDR2 reads YFSETQ. This CDR3 has 15 amino acids. In DNA form, the CDR3 reads TGCGCCAGCAGCTTGGGGGCGGGGCCCAATCAGCCCCAGCATTTT. It yields the protein CASSLGAGPNQPQHF.

The rearrangement joins TRBV21-1 to TRBJ2-3; the DNA was not compared with TRBD2, the D call given in the table. TRBV21-1 is a recognized pseudogene. The CDR3 runs to 15 residues. The CDR3 region has the DNA TGTGCCAGCAGCAAAGTGGAGACTAGCGAGGATACGCAGTATTTT. Amino acids: CASSKVETSEDTQYF.

The V gene is TRBV24-1, the J gene TRBJ2-4; D is uncertain. Germline CDR1 reads KGHDR; CDR2 reads SFDVKD. This CDR3 comprises 15 residues. V was pared by 8 bases and J by 0 bases, with 13 bases between. The CDR3 is CATTLRGTAKNIQYF. The CDR3 DNA follows: TGTGCCACCACCTTGAGAGGCACAGCCAAAAACATTCAGTACTTC.

The rearrangement uses TRBV7-9 and TRBJ2-2; possibly TRBD1 for D (6 bases). CDR3 length equals 15 residues. The V end lost 5 bases, the J end lost 4 bases, and 14 bases lay between the germline ends. From germline, CDR1 is SEHNR and CDR2 FQNEAQ (reference sequence). CDR3 sequence: CASSERDKFTGELFF. The CDR3 DNA reads TGTGCCAGCAGCGAGAGGGACAAATTCACCGGGGAGCTGTTTTTT.

The chain carries TRBV29-1 and TRBJ2-5; a weak D match, TRBD2 (5 bases). From germline, CDR1 is SQVTM and CDR2 ANQGSEA. The CDR3 sequence is 12 residues long. The V and J ends lost 4 bases and 2 bases respectively, with 8 bases between them. The CDR3 protein is CSVASGQETQYF. In DNA, the CDR3 is TGCAGCGTTGCGAGCGGACAAGAGACCCAGTACTTC. The full variable domain, with the rest looked up from reference TRBV29-1 and TRBJ2-5, is SAVISQKPSRDICQRGTSLTIQCQVDSQVTMMFWYRQQPGQSLTLIATANQGSEATYESGFVIDKFPISRPNLTFSTLTVSNMSPEDSSIYLCSVASGQETQYFGPGTRLLVL.

A few counts support this clone. The J gene is TRBJ1-1, the V gene TRBV28; the D gene is possibly TRBD1 (5 bases). Germline assignment: CDR1 MDHEN and CDR2 SYDVKM. There are 16 residues in the CDR3. Trimming took off 0 bases at V and 4 bases at J, with 15 bases between the two ends. DNA for the CDR3: TGTGCCAGCAGTTTATGGGCGGGGCCCGGTAGCACTGAAGCTTTCTTT. Its translation is CASSLWAGPGSTEAFF.

The CDR3 region is CASRYDRENTEAFF. CDR3 coding DNA: TGTGCCAGCAGATATGACAGGGAGAACACTGAAGCTTTCTTT. V is TRBV27 and J is TRBJ1-1, with 7 bases that match TRBD1. Germline-derived CDR1 and CDR2 are MNHEY and SMNVEV (reference sequence). CDR3 length: 14 amino acids. The trim removed 6 bases at V and 1 base at J, leaving 5 bases unmatched.

This clone was observed a few times. V gene TRBV4-2 combines with J gene TRBJ2-2, with 13 bases identical to TRBD2. Trimming removed 0 bases from V and 7 bases from J; junction bases left unmatched: 8. CDR1 and CDR2 from the germline V gene are LGHNA and YNFKEQ. This CDR3 comprises 18 residues. CDR3 sequence (DNA): TGTGCCAGCAGCCAAGAGACTAGCGGGAGGACCTCCCACGGGGAGCTGTTTTTT. This gives the protein CASSQETSGRTSHGELFF.

A single count supports this clone. The chain employs TRBV28 and TRBJ2-7; TRBD2 matches at 14 bases. This CDR3 contains 16 residues. The germline V gene encodes CDR1 MDHEN and CDR2 SYDVKM. Unmatched junction bases numbered 7, after V lost 6 bases and J lost 3 bases. CDR3 sequence: CASSPSGLAGVYEQYF. The DNA for the CDR3 is TGTGCCAGCAGCCCTTCGGGACTAGCGGGAGTCTACGAGCAGTACTTC.

Written as DNA, the CDR3 is TGTGCCAGCAGCGTAGCAACGTCTTTAGCCTACGAGCAGTACTTC. It codes for CASSVATSLAYEQYF. V gene TRBV9 combines with J gene TRBJ2-7; D unclear. Germline lookup yields CDR1 SGDLS and CDR2 YYNGEE. The CDR3 sequence is 15 residues long. V shed 0 bases and J shed 2 bases, with 12 bases lying between them.

For this clone: The junction and the germline gene differ at one end; a read error may be behind it. This chain links TRBV6-1 with TRBJ1-5; no clear D gene. Germline loops: CDR1 MNHNS, CDR2 SASEGT. The length of the CDR3 is 12 residues. The CDR3 DNA sequence: TGTGCCAGCACTGAATTCTATCAGCCCCAGCATTTT. It codes for CASTEFYQPQHF.

The J gene is TRBJ1-1, the V gene TRBV29-1, with TRBD1 matching 10 bases. Germline V CDR1 and CDR2: SQVTM, ANQGSEA. The CDR3 sequence is 13 residues long. With V trimmed by 7 bases and J by 6 bases, 8 bases remained unmatched. The CDR3 here is CSATDRGRAEAFF. CDR3 nucleotide sequence: TGCAGCGCTACAGACAGGGGGCGAGCTGAAGCTTTCTTT.

CDR3 coding DNA: TGTGCCAGCAGTTTAGAGGTCAACAACTATGGCTACACCTTC. Protein: CASSLEVNNYGYTF. The chain is built from TRBV28 and TRBJ1-2; no definite D call. CDR1 is MDHEN, CDR2 SYDVKM, per germline. The CDR3 totals 14 residues. V was shortened by 2 bases and J by 2 bases, with 9 bases between the two germline ends.

The V call is TRBV6-1, the J call TRBJ1-5; D remains unclear. In germline, CDR1 is MNHNS, CDR2 SASEGT. The CDR3 totals 14 residues. Trimming stripped 1 base from V and 7 bases from J, with 11 bases between. The CDR3 DNA sequence: TGTGCCAGCAGTGAAGGTAGCGCGGGCCAGCCCCAGCATTTT. This codes for CASSEGSAGQPQHF.